This TCR beta chain is from a study of shared clonotypes between healthy human individuals (dated by TCRdb to the early 2020s). For the wider study: Three men and two women, aged 18 to 49 years, made up the cohort. Libraries were prepared and TCR repertoires were sequenced by different laboratories using diverse techniques, in order to increase sequencing depth and limit assay-specific biases. For each donor, CD4 naive and CD4 memory were each given three plates, CD8 naive was given two plates, and CD8 memory was given one plate. To estimate repertoire size and how much clonotype sharing occurs between individuals, the study deeply sequenced the blood TCR repertoires of about five healthy adults. Leukapheresis yielded between about 0.9 and 9.5 billion PBMCs per donor.

TCR CDR3 regions were amplified from genomic DNA by multiplex PCR using the deep immunoSEQ assay. Extracted genomic DNA from each cell subset was distributed evenly across all wells of several immunoSEQ 96-well plates, and each plate was treated as a replicate. Each replicate PCR for sorted subsets received around 0.2 ug genomic DNA, equal to 30,000 or so T cell genomes. The purified libraries were quantified using a Qubit 3.0 fluorometer, sized with a Bioanalyzer 2100, and then quantified again using the KAPA Library Quantification kit. Every immunoSEQ 96-well plate was sequenced on a dedicated single-read 150-cycle Illumina NextSeq 550 flow cell. The source study handled its data this way. Because the immunoSEQ output included only junctional sequences and no quality scores, the filtering could not be the same as the filtering used for full-length reads. To assign V/J genes and CDR3, sequences were annotated using PyIR, a Python wrapper for IgBLAST v1.9, with IMGT germline references. Reads were filtered out if the reads had weak V/J assignments (E-value above 1e-6), no CDR3, stop codons, out-of-frame junctions, or ambiguous translated residues. A V3J clonotype was defined by an identical inferred V gene, J gene, and CDR3 amino acid sequence. To compute the percentage overlap between repertoires, the number of shared unique clonotypes was divided by the size of the smaller repertoire. Repertoire richness was assessed with RTK rarefaction, the Chao1 estimator, and Recon v2.1 estimates of unobserved clonotypes. Generation probabilities for all TCRbeta clonotypes obtained by the gDNA method from a handful of donors were computed using OLGA. In TCRdb, the immuneACCESS table is reduced to in-frame sequences with V and J assigned. These tables do not hold every clone; where another copy was compared, an unresolved V gene accounts for under half, and the others remain unexplained. Clone size and V and J calls were adopted from that table, with D and trimming inferred from the DNA. Here the sample has about 1 million clones; more than 65% occur a single time. Roughly 1.5% of the sample goes to the ten largest clones.

Results and caveats for the whole study, not just this receptor: The small number of donors limited the genetic and exposure-history diversity represented. When several donors were compared, the shared fraction of clonotypes was roughly 5% for naive CD4, more than 3% for naive CD8, 2.3% for memory CD4, and under 0.5% for memory CD8. Rarefaction of sorted-subset datasets indicated incomplete sequencing despite the large sequencing depth. Sampling was restricted to blood, and TCR repertoires in tissue are likely to differ from TCR repertoires in blood. Naive subsets generally had larger estimated clonotype richness than memory subsets did. Based on pairwise subsampling, the degree of clonotype sharing among donors was expected to be affected by sequencing depth. Higher generation probabilities were observed for clonotypes shared by all four sorted-subset donors than for non-shared clonotypes.

As for this clone: No cognate antigen has been identified for it. There are no base qualities to consult, and no much larger clone falls within one base.

Sequences SGHRS (CDR1) and YFSETQ (CDR2) are obtained from the germline V gene. At the junction V is shortened by 3 bases and J by 3 bases; bases outside the gene matches: 4. The CDR3, cysteine through phenylalanine, is 16 amino acids long. Left in the record is the CDR3 DNA by itself, 48 bases read in frame from the first base. The donors were healthy, HIV-negative adults with no recently reported acute infections or vaccinations. Every donor was a Caucasian adult residing in Nashville, Tennessee, USA. CD4+ T cells were enriched by magnetic negative selection, after which naive cells were positively selected on CD45RA and the negative fraction was taken as the memory subset. Blood was collected by leukapheresis, and PBMCs were isolated by Ficoll-Histopaque density gradient centrifugation and then cryopreserved in liquid nitrogen vapor phase. Analytical flow cytometry was used to check the purity and quantity of every magnetically sorted T cell population. From each sorted fraction, genomic DNA was isolated and quantified by UV absorbance on a Nanodrop 2000c.

The clonotype comes from a man between 18 and 29 years old in good health. The source material was memory CD4+ T cells sorted from blood. The sample's cell subset or site, from its label and the paper: CD45RA-negative fraction. Rearrangement joined TRBV5-1 to TRBJ1-4; 11 bases in between match TRBD1. The DNA sequence is given as TGCGCCAGCAGCTCCGGGACAGGGGGGTCTAATGAAAAACTGTTTTTT. It specifies CASSSGTGGSNEKLFF.